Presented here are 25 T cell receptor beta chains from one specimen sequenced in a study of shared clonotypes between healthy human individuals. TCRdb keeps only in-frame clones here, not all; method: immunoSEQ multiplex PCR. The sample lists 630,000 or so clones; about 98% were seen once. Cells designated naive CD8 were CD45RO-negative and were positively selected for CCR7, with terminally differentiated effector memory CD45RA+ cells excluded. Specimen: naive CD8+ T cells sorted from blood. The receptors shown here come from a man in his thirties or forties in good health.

The CDR3 protein is CASSQDSRVDEQFF. As DNA, the CDR3 is TGCGCCAGCAGCCAAGATAGTCGGGTGGATGAGCAGTTCTTC. The rearrangement joins TRBV4-1 to TRBJ2-1; D remains unclear. Germline assignment: CDR1 MGHRA and CDR2 YSYEKL. The CDR3 is made up of 14 amino acids. Trimming removed 0 bases at V and 8 bases at J, with 11 bases between.

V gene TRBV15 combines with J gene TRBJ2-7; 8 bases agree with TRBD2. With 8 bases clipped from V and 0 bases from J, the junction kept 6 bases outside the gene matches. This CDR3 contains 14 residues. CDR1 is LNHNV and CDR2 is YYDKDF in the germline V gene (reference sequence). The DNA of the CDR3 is TGTGCCACCCGCCGTAGCGGGACCTCCTACGAGCAGTACTTC. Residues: CATRRSGTSYEQYF. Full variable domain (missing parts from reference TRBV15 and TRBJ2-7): DAMVIQNPRYQVTQFGKPVTLSCSQTLNHNVMYWYQQKSSQAPKLLFHYYDKDFNNEADTPDNFQSRRPNTSFCFLDIRSPGLGDTAMYLCATRRSGTSYEQYFGPGTRLTVT.

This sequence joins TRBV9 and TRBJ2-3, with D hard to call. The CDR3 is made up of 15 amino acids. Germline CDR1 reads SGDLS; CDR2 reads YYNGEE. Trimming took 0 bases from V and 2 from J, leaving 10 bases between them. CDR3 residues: CASSVVTRFTDTQYF. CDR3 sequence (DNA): TGTGCCAGCAGCGTAGTTACCAGATTCACAGATACGCAGTATTTT.

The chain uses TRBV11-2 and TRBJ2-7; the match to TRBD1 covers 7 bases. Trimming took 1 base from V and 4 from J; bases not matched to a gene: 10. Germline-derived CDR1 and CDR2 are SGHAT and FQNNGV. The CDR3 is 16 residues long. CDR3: CASSLGETGWNYEQYF. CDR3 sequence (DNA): TGTGCCAGCAGCTTAGGGGAGACAGGGTGGAATTACGAGCAGTACTTC.

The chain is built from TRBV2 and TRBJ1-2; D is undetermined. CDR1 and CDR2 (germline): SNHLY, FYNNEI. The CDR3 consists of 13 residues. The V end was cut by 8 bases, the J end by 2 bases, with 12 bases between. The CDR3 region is CASLGRGNYGYTF. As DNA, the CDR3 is TGTGCCAGCCTGGGCAGAGGGAACTATGGCTACACCTTC.

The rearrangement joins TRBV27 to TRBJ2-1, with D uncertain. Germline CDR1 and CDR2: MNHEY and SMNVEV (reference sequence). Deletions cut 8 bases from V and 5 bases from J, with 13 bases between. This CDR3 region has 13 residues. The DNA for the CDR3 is TGTGCCAGCGGCCGAATTCGAAACAATGAGCAGTTCTTC. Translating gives CASGRIRNNEQFF.

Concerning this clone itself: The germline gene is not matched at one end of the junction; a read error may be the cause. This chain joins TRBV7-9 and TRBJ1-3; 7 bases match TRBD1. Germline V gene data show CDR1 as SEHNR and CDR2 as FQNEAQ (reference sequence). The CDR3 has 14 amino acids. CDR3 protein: CASTLTGEGNTIYF. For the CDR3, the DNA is TGTGCCAGCACCTTAACAGGGGAAGGAAACACCATATATTTT.

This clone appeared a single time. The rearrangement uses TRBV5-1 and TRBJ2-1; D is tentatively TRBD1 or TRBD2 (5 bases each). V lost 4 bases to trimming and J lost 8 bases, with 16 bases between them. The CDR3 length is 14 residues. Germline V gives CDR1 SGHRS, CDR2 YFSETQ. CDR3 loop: CASSVGAEGYEQFF. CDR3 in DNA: TGCGCCAGCAGCGTGGGAGCTGAGGGGTATGAGCAGTTCTTC.

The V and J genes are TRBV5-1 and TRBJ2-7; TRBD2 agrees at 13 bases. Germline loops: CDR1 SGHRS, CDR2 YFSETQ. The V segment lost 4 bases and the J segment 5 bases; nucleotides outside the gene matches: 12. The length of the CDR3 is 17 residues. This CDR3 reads CASSLPPGLAGVDEQYF. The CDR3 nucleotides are TGCGCCAGCAGCCTCCCCCCCGGACTAGCGGGAGTCGACGAGCAGTACTTC. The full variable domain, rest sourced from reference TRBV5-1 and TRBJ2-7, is KAGVTQTPRYLIKTRGQQVTLSCSPISGHRSVSWYQQTPGQGLQFLFEYFSETQRNKGNFPGRFSGRQFSNSRSEMNVSTLELGDSALYLCASSLPPGLAGVDEQYFGPGTRLTVT.

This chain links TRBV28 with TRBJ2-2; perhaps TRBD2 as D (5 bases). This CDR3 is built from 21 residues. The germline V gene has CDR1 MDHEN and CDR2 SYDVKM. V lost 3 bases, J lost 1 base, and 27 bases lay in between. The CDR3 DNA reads TGTGCCAGCAGTTTCATCCGGGTCCGGGCGGGCACCCTAGGGAACACCGGGGAGCTGTTTTTT. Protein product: CASSFIRVRAGTLGNTGELFF. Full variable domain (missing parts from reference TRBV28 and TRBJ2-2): DVKVTQSSRYLVKRTGEKVFLECVQDMDHENMFWYRQDPGLGLRLIYFSYDVKMKEKGDIPEGYSVSREKKERFSLILESASTNQTSMYLCASSFIRVRAGTLGNTGELFFGEGSRLTVL.

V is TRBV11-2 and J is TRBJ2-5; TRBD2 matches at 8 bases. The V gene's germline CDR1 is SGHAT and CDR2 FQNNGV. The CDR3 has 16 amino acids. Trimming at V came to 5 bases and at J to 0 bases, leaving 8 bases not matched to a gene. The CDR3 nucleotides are TGTGCCAGCAGCCCGGGGGGGCGGGGGTACCAAGAGACCCAGTACTTC. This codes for CASSPGGRGYQETQYF.

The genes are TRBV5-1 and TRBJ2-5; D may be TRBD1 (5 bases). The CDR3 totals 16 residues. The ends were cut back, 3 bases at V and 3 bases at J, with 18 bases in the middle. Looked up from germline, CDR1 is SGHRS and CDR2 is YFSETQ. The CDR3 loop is CASSSDPGSQKETQYF. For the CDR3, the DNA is TGCGCCAGCAGCTCGGACCCAGGGTCACAAAAAGAGACCCAGTACTTC.

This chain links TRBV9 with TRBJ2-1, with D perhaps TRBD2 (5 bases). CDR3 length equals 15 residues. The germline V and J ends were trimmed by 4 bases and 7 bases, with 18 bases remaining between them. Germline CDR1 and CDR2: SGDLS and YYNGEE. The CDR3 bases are TGTGCCAGCAGCTTCCCGGAAAGAGCGGAGAATGAGCAGTTCTTC. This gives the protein CASSFPERAENEQFF.

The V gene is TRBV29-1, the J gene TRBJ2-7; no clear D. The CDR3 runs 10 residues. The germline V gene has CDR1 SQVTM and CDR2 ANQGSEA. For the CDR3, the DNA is TGCATCGAGACCCGCTACGAGCAGTACTTC. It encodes CIETRYEQYF.

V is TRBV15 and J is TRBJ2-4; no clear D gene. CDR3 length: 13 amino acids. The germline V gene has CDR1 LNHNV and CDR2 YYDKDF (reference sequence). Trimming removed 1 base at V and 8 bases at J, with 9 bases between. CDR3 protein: CATSRVQYDIQYF. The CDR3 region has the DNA TGTGCCACCAGCAGAGTACAGTACGACATTCAGTACTTC.

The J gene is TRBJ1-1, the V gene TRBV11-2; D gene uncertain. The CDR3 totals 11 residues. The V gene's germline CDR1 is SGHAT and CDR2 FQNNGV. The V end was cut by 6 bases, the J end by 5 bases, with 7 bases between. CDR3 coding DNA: TGTGCCAGCAGTGATGGTACTGAAGCTTTCTTT. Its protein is CASSDGTEAFF.

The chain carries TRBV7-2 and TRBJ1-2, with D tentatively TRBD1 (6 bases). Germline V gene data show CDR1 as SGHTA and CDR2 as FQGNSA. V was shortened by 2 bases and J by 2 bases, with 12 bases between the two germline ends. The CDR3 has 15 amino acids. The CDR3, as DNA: TGTGCCAGCAGCTTAATGGACAGCAAGAACTATGGCTACACCTTC. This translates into CASSLMDSKNYGYTF.

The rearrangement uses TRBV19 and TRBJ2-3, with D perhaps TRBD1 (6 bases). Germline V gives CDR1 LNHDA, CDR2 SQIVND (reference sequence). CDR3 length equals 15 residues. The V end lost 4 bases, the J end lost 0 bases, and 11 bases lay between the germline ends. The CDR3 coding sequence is TGTGCCAGTAGTACTGGGGGCTCTAGCACAGATACGCAGTATTTT. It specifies CASSTGGSSTDTQYF.

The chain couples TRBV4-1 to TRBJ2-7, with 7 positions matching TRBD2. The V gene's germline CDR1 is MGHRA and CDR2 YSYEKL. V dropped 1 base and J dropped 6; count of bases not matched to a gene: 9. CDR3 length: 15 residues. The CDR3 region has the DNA TGCGCCAGCAGCCAAGGCCGTTCGGGGAGGGGCGAGCAGTACTTC. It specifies CASSQGRSGRGEQYF.

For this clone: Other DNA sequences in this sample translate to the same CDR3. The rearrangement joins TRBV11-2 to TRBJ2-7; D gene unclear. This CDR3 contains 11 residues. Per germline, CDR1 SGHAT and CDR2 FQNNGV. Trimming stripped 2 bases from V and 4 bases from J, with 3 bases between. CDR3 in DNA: TGTGCCAGCAGCTTACCGTACGAGCAGTACTTC. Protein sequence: CASSLPYEQYF.

The CDR3 sequence is CASSVERGNFPVISTF. The DNA for the CDR3 is TGTGCCAGCAGCGTAGAGAGGGGAAATTTTCCCGTGATATCGACCTTC. The chain uses TRBV9 and TRBJ1-2; tentative D call: TRBD1 (5 bases). The ends were cut back, 0 bases at V and 14 bases at J, with 26 bases in the middle. This CDR3 has 16 residues. Germline loops: CDR1 SGDLS, CDR2 YYNGEE.

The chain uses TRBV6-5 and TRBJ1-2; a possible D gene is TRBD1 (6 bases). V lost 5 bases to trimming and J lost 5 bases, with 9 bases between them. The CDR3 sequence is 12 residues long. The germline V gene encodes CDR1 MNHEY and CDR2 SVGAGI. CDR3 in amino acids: CASSKGQYGYTF. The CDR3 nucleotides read TGTGCCAGCAGTAAAGGACAGTATGGCTACACCTTC.

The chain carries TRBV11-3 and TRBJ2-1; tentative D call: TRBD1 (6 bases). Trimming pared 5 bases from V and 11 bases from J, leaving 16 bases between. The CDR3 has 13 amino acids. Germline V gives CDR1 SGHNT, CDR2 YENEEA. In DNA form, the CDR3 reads TGTGCCAGCAGCCCCCCAGGGGTTCCCAAGCAGTTCTTC. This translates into CASSPPGVPKQFF. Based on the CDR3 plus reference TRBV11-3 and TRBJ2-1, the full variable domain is EAGVVQSPRYKIIEKKQPVAFWCNPISGHNTLYWYLQNLGQGPELLIRYENEEAVDDSQLPKDRFSAERLKGVDSTLKIQPAELGDSAVYLCASSPPGVPKQFFGPGTRLTVL.

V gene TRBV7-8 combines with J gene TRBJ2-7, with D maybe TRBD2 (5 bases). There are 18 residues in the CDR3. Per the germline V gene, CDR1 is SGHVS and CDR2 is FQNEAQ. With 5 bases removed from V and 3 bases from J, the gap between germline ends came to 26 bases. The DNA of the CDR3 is TGTGCCAGCAGCCCTCAGAACTCGGAGAGCGGAAACTACTACGAGCAGTACTTC. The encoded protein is CASSPQNSESGNYYEQYF.

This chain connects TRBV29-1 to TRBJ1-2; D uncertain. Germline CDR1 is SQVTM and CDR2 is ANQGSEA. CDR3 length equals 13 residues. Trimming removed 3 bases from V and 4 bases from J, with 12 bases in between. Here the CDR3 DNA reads TGCAGCGTTGATGCAGTGGAGGCCTATGGCTACACCTTC. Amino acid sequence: CSVDAVEAYGYTF.